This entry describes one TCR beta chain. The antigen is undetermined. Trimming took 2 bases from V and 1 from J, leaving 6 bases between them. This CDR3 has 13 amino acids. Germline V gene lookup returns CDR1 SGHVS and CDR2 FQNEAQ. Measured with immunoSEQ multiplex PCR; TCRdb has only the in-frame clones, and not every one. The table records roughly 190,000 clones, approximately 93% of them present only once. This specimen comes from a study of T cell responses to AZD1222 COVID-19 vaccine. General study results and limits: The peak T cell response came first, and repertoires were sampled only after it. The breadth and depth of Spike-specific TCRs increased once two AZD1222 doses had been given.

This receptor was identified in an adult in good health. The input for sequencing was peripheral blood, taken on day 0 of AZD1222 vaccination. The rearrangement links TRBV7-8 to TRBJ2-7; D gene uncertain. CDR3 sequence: CASSLTSSYEQYF. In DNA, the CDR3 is TGTGCCAGCAGCTTAACAAGTTCCTACGAGCAGTACTTC.